One and the same sample provided the 18 T cell receptor beta chains below, sequenced in a study of technical replicates of blood from a handful of donors. The protocol was immunoSEQ multiplex PCR, while the TCRdb copy is restricted to in-frame clones and leaves out a portion. Counted here are just under 60,000 clones, approximately 95% occurring once; the ten biggest clones make up about 3%. The sample taken for sequencing was PBMCs. All receptors derive from a human donor in good health. Some clones in this sample may be carry-over from other donors' samples.

J is TRBJ2-7 and V is TRBV2; D unclear. The germline CDR1 and CDR2 sequences are SNHLY and FYNNEI. Trimming took 6 bases from V and 3 from J, leaving 9 bases between them. The CDR3 loop spans 12 amino acids. The CDR3 nucleotides are TGTGCCAGCAGGGAGAGCCACTACGAGCAGTACTTC. It specifies CASRESHYEQYF.

The chain joins TRBV7-2 to TRBJ1-5; 10 positions match TRBD1. This CDR3 is 15 amino acids long. Germline V gene sequence: CDR1 SGHTA, CDR2 FQGNSA. V lost 5 bases and J lost 7; bases outside the gene matches: 8. DNA for the CDR3: TGTGCCAGCAGCCCGACCCGGGACAGGGGACAGCCCCAGCATTTT. As protein: CASSPTRDRGQPQHF.

V usage is TRBV7-2 and J usage is TRBJ1-2; D possibly corresponds to TRBD1 (5 bases). The CDR3 length is 13 residues. Germline V gene data show CDR1 as SGHTA and CDR2 as FQGNSA. Trimming pared 10 bases from V and 7 bases from J, leaving 19 bases between. The chain's CDR3 is CATTGRAGSGYTF. CDR3 DNA sequence: TGTGCCACCACAGGACGGGCAGGTAGTGGCTACACCTTC.

The chain is built from TRBV5-1 and TRBJ2-2; tentatively, D is TRBD2 (6 bases). This CDR3 is 13 amino acids long. Germline assignment: CDR1 SGHRS and CDR2 YFSETQ. V dropped 4 bases and J dropped 8 bases, with 12 bases sitting between them. The CDR3 DNA is TGCGCCAGCAGCCCGGAGGGCACTGGGGAGCTGTTTTTT. This sequence encodes CASSPEGTGELFF.

The rearrangement uses TRBV7-8 and TRBJ2-1, with no clear D. From germline, CDR1 is SGHVS and CDR2 FQNEAQ. The V end lost 2 bases, the J end lost 5 bases, and 10 bases lay between the germline ends. The CDR3 covers 14 residues. Here the CDR3 reads CASSLSPSNNEQFF. CDR3 DNA sequence: TGTGCCAGCAGCTTATCCCCTAGTAACAATGAGCAGTTCTTC.

This clone has only a few counts. The chain links TRBV27 to TRBJ2-7; 10 bases align to TRBD1. Germline-derived CDR1 and CDR2 are MNHEY and SMNVEV (reference sequence). V shed 6 bases and J 3 bases; nucleotides not matched to a gene: 11. The CDR3 spans 16 residues. The CDR3 spells CASSPRTGGRGYEQYF. CDR3 in DNA: TGTGCCAGCAGCCCACGGACAGGGGGACGAGGCTACGAGCAGTACTTC.

The chain uses TRBV6-5 and TRBJ1-2; D may be TRBD1 (6 bases). The V end lost 2 bases, the J end lost 2 bases, and 9 bases lay between the germline ends. This CDR3 has 14 residues. The germline CDR1 and CDR2 sequences are MNHEY and SVGAGI. As DNA, the CDR3 is TGTGCCAGCAGTTACAGGGGGAAAAACTATGGCTACACCTTC. Protein product: CASSYRGKNYGYTF.

The chain recombines TRBV7-2 with TRBJ1-2; 7 bases are shared with TRBD1. Germline CDR1 reads SGHTA; CDR2 reads FQGNSA. The CDR3 contains 16 residues. J lost 4 bases, V lost 2 bases, and 10 bases had no gene match. The CDR3 bases are TGTGCCAGCAGCTTAACCGGGACAGAAACCTCCTATGGCTACACCTTC. This translates into CASSLTGTETSYGYTF.

The rearrangement uses TRBV5-1 and TRBJ2-5; 16 bases fit TRBD2. There are 17 residues in the CDR3. Trimming at V came to 6 bases and at J to 5 bases, leaving 10 bases not matched to a gene. Germline V CDR1 and CDR2: SGHRS, YFSETQ. The CDR3: CASIKGTSGGARETQYF. In DNA, the CDR3 is TGCGCCAGCATCAAAGGGACTAGCGGGGGGGCCCGGGAGACCCAGTACTTC.

The chain combines TRBV6-5 with TRBJ2-7; no reliable D call. The germline gives CDR1 MNHEY, CDR2 SVGAGI. This CDR3 contains 15 residues. Trimming pared 6 bases from V and 4 bases from J, leaving 19 bases between. The CDR3 sequence: CASSLLYSSEYEQYF. The CDR3 region has the DNA TGTGCCAGCAGCCTCCTGTACAGCTCGGAATACGAGCAGTACTTC.

The genes are TRBV5-5 and TRBJ2-7, with 11 bases identical to TRBD2. The CDR3 covers 16 residues. J lost 3 bases, V lost 0 bases, and 5 bases had no gene match. Looked up from germline, CDR1 is SGHKS and CDR2 is YYEKEE (reference sequence). The CDR3 DNA follows: TGTGCCAGCAGCTTGGTTCCCACTAGCGGGGGCTACGAGCAGTACTTC. Protein sequence: CASSLVPTSGGYEQYF. The full variable domain, rest sourced from reference TRBV5-5 and TRBJ2-7, is DAGVTQSPTHLIKTRGQQVTLRCSPISGHKSVSWYQQVLGQGPQFIFQYYEKEERGRGNFPDRFSARQFPNYSSELNVNALLLGDSALYLCASSLVPTSGGYEQYFGPGTRLTVT.

This chain uses TRBV7-9 with TRBJ2-7; weak D call: TRBD1 (6 bases). Per the germline V gene, CDR1 is SEHNR and CDR2 is FQNEAQ (reference sequence). V lost 5 bases to trimming and J lost 6 bases, with 14 bases between them. The CDR3 is 13 residues long. The CDR3 sequence: CASSPMTRGEQYF. The CDR3, as DNA: TGTGCCAGCAGCCCAATGACCAGGGGCGAGCAGTACTTC.

This rearrangement joins TRBV11-2 to TRBJ2-7, with D maybe TRBD1 (6 bases). CDR1 and CDR2 from the germline V gene are SGHAT and FQNNGV. CDR3 length: 15 residues. Trimming removed 7 bases from V and 0 bases from J, with 16 bases in between. The DNA of the CDR3 is TGTGCCAGCACCACAGGACAGTCCAACTCCTACGAGCAGTACTTC. Residues: CASTTGQSNSYEQYF.

This clone showed up just a few times. This rearrangement joins TRBV7-9 to TRBJ2-7, with D possibly TRBD1 on 7 matching bases. Germline CDR1 SEHNR, CDR2 FQNEAQ (reference sequence). Trimming pared 4 bases from V and 2 bases from J, leaving 12 bases between. The CDR3 extends over 14 amino acids. For the CDR3, the DNA is TGTGCCAGCAGCTCGGGGGACAGCACCTACGAGCAGTACTTC. This gives the protein CASSSGDSTYEQYF.

This clone was counted once. This sequence joins TRBV4-1 and TRBJ1-2; 12 nucleotides agree with TRBD1. After removal of 4 bases from V and 4 bases from J, the junction contained 4 bases not matched to a gene. The CDR3 length is 15 residues. Germline CDR1 and CDR2: MGHRA and YSYEKL. The CDR3: CASSPGTGGSYGYTF. The CDR3 DNA follows: TGCGCCAGCAGCCCCGGGACAGGGGGCAGCTATGGCTACACCTTC.

The CDR3 protein is CASSPIDWSSYNSPLHF. The CDR3 coding sequence is TGTGCCAGCTCACCAATCGACTGGAGCTCCTATAATTCACCCCTCCACTTT. The chain has TRBV18 and TRBJ1-6; D unresolved. Trimming left V 2 bases short and J 0 bases short, with 11 bases between. Germline CDR1 KGHSH, CDR2 LQKENI. The CDR3 is made up of 17 amino acids.

This chain joins TRBV6-5 and TRBJ2-5; weak D call: TRBD2 (5 bases). The germline V gene has CDR1 MNHEY and CDR2 SVGAGI. The V end was cut by 2 bases, the J end by 1 base, with 11 bases between. The length of the CDR3 is 15 residues. The CDR3 loop is CASSYGGTAQETQYF. CDR3 in DNA: TGTGCCAGCAGTTACGGAGGAACAGCCCAAGAGACCCAGTACTTC.

The gene calls are TRBV11-2 and TRBJ2-1; 9 nucleotides align to TRBD2. V lost 6 bases to trimming and J lost 5 bases; unmatched junction nucleotides: 11. This CDR3 region has 16 residues. Germline V gene data show CDR1 as SGHAT and CDR2 as FQNNGV. For the CDR3, the DNA is TGTGCCAGCAGAGAGATAAGCGGGGGGACCGACAATGAGCAGTTCTTC. Its protein is CASREISGGTDNEQFF.